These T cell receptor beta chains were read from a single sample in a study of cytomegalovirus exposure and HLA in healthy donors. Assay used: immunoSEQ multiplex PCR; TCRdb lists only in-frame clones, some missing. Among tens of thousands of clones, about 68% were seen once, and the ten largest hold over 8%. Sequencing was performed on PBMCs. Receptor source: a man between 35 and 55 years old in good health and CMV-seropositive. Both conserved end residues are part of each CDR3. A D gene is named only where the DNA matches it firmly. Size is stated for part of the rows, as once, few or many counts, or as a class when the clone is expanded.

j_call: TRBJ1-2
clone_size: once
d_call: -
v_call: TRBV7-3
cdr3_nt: TGTGCCAGCAGCGCCCGGGACACCTCGGGTGGCTACACCTTC
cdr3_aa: CASSARDTSGGYTF

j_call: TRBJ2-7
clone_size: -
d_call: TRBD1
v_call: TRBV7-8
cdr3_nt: TGTGCCAGCAGGGAAAACAGGGGATCCTACGAGCAGTACTTC
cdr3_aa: CASRENRGSYEQYF

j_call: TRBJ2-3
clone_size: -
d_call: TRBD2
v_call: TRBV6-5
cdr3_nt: TGTGCCACCCGCACGGGGCTAGCGGGAGACGCGCAGTATTTT
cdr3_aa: CATRTGLAGDAQYF

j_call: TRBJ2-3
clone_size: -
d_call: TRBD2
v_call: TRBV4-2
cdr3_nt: TGTGCCAGCAGCCAAGACGGGCAGACTAGCGGGCGCACAGATACGCAGTATTTT
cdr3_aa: CASSQDGQTSGRTDTQYF

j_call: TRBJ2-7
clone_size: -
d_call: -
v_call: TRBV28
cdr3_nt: TGTGCCAGCAGTTTAGTCCGACAGGTCCCCTACGAGCAGTACTTC
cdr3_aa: CASSLVRQVPYEQYF

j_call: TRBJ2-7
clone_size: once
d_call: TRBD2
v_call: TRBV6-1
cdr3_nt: TGTGCCAGCAGTGAAGGAACAGCGGGAGGCCCCCCATACGAGCAGTACTTC
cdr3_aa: CASSEGTAGGPPYEQYF

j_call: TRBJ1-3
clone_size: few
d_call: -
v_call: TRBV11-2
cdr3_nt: TGTGCCAGCACCCCGAGTCGGGGAAACACCATATATTTT
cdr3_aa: CASTPSRGNTIYF

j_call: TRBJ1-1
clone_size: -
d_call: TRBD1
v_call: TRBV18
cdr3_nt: TGTGCCAGCTCAGGAGGGACAGGGGGTATCCCTGAAGCTTTCTTT
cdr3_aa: CASSGGTGGIPEAFF

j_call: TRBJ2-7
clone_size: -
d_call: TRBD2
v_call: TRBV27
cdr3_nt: TGTGCCAGCAGTTATAGCGGGGGGACCTACGAGCAGTACTTC
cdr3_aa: CASSYSGGTYEQYF

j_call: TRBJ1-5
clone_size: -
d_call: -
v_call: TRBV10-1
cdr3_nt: TGCGCCAGCAGTGAGGTGCTCGGGCAGCCCCAGCATTTT
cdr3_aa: CASSEVLGQPQHF

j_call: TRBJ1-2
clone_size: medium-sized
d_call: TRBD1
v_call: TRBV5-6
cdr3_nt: TGTGCCAGCAGCCCTATTACAGGGGGAGGCTACACCTTC
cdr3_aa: CASSPITGGGYTF

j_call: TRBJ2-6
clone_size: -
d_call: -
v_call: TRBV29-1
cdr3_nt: TGCAGCGTTGAGGGGGCCGGGGCCAACGTCCTGACTTTC
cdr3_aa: CSVEGAGANVLTF

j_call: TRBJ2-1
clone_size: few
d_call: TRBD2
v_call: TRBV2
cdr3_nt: TGTGCCAGCAACCGACTAGCGGGTCTTAATGAGCAGTTCTTC
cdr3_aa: CASNRLAGLNEQFF

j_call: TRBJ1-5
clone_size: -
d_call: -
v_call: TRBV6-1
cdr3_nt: TGTGCCAGCCAAGCGGAGTCCTATAGCAATCAGCCCCAGCATTTT
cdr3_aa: CASQAESYSNQPQHF

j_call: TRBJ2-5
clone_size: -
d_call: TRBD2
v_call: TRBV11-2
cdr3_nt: TGTGCCAGCAGCCAGCGCAGCGGGGGCTCCTTAAGGGAGACCCAGTACTTC
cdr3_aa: CASSQRSGGSLRETQYF